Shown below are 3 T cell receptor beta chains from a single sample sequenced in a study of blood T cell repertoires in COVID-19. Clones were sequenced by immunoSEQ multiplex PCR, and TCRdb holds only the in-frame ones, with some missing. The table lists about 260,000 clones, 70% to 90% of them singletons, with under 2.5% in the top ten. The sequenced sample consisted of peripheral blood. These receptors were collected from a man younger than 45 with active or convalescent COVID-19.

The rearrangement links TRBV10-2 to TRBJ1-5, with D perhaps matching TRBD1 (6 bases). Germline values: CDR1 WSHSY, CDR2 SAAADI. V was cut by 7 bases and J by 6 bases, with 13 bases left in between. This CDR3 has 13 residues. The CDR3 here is CASTQGGVQPQHF. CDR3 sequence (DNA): TGCGCCAGCACACAGGGAGGGGTTCAGCCCCAGCATTTT.

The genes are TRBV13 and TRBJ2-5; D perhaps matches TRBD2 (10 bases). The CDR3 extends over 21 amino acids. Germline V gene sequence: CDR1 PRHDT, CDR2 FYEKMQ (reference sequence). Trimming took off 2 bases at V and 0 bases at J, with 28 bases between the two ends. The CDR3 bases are TGTGCCAGCAGCTTAAGGTCCCACGGGACAGGGCTAGCGGGGGACCAAGAGACCCAGTACTTC. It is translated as CASSLRSHGTGLAGDQETQYF.

The CDR3 DNA is TGTGCCAGCAGCCGGAAGGGGGCTAAATCCTACGAGCAGTACTTC. Encoded protein: CASSRKGAKSYEQYF. This chain joins TRBV3-1 (or the pseudogene TRBV3-2) and TRBJ2-7, with 7 bases identical to TRBD1. The CDR3 has 15 amino acids. Trimming took 4 bases from V and 1 from J; bases not matched to a gene: 7. CDR1 is LGHDT and CDR2 is YNNKEL in the germline V gene (reference sequence).